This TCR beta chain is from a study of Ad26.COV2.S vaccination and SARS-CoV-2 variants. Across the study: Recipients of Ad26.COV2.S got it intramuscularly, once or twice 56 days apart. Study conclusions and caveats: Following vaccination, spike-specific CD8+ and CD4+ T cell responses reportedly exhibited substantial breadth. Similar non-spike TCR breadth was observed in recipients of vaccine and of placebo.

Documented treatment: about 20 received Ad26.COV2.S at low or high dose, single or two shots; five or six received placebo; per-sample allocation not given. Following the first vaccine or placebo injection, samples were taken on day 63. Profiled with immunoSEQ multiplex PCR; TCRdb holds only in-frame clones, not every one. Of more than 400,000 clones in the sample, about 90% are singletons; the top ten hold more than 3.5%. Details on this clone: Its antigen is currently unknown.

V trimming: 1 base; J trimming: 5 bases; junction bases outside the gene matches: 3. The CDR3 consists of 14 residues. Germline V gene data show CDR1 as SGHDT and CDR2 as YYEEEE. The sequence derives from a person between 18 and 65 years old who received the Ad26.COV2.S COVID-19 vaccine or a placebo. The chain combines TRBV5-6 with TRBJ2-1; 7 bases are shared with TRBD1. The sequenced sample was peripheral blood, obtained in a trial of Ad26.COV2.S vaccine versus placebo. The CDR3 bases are TGTGCCAGCAGCTTGTGGGACAGCAACAATGAGCAGTTCTTC. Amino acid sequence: CASSLWDSNNEQFF. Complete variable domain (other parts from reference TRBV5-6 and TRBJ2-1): DAGVTQSPTHLIKTRGQQVTLRCSPKSGHDTVSWYQQALGQGPQFIFQYYEEEERQRGNFPDRFSGHQFPNYSSELNVNALLLGDSALYLCASSLWDSNNEQFFGPGTRLTVL.